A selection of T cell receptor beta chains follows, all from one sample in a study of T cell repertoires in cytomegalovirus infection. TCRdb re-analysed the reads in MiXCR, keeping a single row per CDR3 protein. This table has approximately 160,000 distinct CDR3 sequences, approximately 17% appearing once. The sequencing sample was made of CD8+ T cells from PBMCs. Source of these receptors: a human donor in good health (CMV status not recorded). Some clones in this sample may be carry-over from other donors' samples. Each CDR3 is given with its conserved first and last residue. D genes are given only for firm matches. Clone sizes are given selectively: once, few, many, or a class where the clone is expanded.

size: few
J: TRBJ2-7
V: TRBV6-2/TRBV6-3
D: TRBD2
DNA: TGTGCCAGCAGTCCCGGGAGGAGTGCGCACGAGCAGTACTTC
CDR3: CASSPGRSAHEQYF

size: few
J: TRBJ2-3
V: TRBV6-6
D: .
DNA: TGTGCCAGCAGTTTTAGGCAGGGAAGAGCGACAGATACGCAGTATTTT
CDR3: CASSFRQGRATDTQYF

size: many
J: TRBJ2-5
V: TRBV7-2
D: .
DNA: TGTGCCAGCAGCTTAAACAAGCGGCTGCTGGAGACCCAGTACTTC
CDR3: CASSLNKRLLETQYF

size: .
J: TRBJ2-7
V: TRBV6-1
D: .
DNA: TGTGCCAGCAGTGAACGGCTAGCGTCCGACTACGAGCAGTACTTC
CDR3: CASSERLASDYEQYF

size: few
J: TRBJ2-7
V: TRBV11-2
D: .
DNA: TGTGCCAGCAGCCAAAGATCGTGGGACCCCCTAACGGAGCAGTACTTC
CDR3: CASSQRSWDPLTEQYF

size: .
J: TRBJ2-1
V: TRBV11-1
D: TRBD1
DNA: TGTGCCAGCAGCCCGGACAGGGGGCCCTACAATGAGCAGTTCTTC
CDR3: CASSPDRGPYNEQFF

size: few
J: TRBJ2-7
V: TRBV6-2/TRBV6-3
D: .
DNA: TGTGCCAGCAGTTACTCGAAAGCGAGGGGGGACTACGAGCAGTACTTC
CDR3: CASSYSKARGDYEQYF

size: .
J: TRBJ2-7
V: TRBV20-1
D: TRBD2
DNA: TGCAGTGCTAGAGATCTAGAGGGGACTAGGATTCACGAGCAGTACTTC
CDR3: CSARDLEGTRIHEQYF

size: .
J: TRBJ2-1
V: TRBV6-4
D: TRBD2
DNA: TGTGCCAGCAGTGTGTCTAGCGGCACGGGAAATGAGCAGTTCTTC
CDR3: CASSVSSGTGNEQFF

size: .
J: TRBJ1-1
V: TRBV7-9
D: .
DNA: TGTGCCAGCAGCGGGGGGGGGAGGAACACTGAAGCTTTCTTT
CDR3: CASSGGGRNTEAFF

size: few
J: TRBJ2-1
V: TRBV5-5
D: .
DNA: TGTGCCAGCAGCCCCTTAGGCAGTGAGCAGTTCTTC
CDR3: CASSPLGSEQFF

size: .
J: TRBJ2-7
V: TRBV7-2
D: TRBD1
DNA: TGTGCCAGCAGCTTCAGACAGGGTGAATCCTACGAGCAGCACTTC
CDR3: CASSFRQGESYEQHF

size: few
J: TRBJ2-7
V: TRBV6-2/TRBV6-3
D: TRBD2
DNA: TGTGCCAGCAGTACTAGCGGGTACGAGCAGTACTTC
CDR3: CASSTSGYEQYF

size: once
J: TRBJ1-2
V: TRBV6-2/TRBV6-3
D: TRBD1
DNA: TGTGCCAGCACCGAGGACAGGCCACTTACCGGCGGCTACACCTTC
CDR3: CASTEDRPLTGGYTF

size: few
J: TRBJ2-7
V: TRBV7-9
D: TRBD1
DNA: TGTGCCAGCGGTCCCCGGGACAGGCTCTCCTACGAGCAGTACTTC
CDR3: CASGPRDRLSYEQYF

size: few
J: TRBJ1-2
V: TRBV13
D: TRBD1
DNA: TGTGCCAGCAGTTCGACCGGGACAGGGACCTATGGCTACACCTTC
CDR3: CASSSTGTGTYGYTF

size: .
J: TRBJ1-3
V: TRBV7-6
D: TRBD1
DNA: TGTGCCAGCAGCCCGCAAGGGACAGCTGGAAACACCATATATTTT
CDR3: CASSPQGTAGNTIYF

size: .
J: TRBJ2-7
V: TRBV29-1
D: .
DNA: TGCAGCGTTGAAAAGAATCTCGAGCAGTACTTC
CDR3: CSVEKNLEQYF

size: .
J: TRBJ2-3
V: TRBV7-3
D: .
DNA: TGTGCCAGCAGCCCCCCCGGGCAGGGAGCAGATACGCAGTATTTT
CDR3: CASSPPGQGADTQYF

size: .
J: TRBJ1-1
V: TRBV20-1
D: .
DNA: TGCAGTGCTAGCGTCCCAGGGGTACTGAACACCGAAGCTTTCTTT
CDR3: CSASVPGVLNTEAFF

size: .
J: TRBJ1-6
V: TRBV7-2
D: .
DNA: TGTGCCAGCAGCTTAGCGTCATACTATTTCCTCCACTTT
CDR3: CASSLASYYFLHF

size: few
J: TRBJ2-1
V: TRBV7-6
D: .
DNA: TGTGCCAGCAGCCATGCAAAAGGGGATGAGCAGTTCTTC
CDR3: CASSHAKGDEQFF

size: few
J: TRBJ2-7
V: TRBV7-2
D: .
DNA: TGTGCCAGCAGCCCAAGGGTCCCCGCCTACGAGCAGTACTTC
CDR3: CASSPRVPAYEQYF

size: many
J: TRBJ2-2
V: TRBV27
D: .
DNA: TGTGCCAGCAGAAGGGGGGCGACGGGCACCGGGGAGCTGTTTTTT
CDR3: CASRRGATGTGELFF